This T cell receptor beta chain derives from a study of cytomegalovirus exposure and HLA in healthy donors. The PCR was carried out with 60 Vbeta primers and 13 Jbeta primers. Assay: immunoSEQ multiplex PCR; the TCRdb copy retains only in-frame clones and omits some. The table includes 75,000 to 85,000 clones, 80% detected once. On this clone itself: The antigen remains unidentified.

Whole-study findings and limits: TCR beta chains numbering more than 150 were designated cytomegalovirus-associated.

The TCR comes from a male donor in good health and CMV-seronegative. Sequenced sample: PBMCs.

The CDR3 sequence: CASSLDRDNEKLFF. CDR3 DNA sequence: TGCGCCAGCAGCCTGGACAGGGATAATGAAAAACTGTTTTTT. The rearrangement links TRBV5-1 to TRBJ1-4; 8 bases are shared with TRBD1. Trimming removed 4 bases from V and 4 bases from J; junction bases left unmatched: 3. The CDR3 loop spans 14 amino acids. Per germline, CDR1 SGHRS and CDR2 YFSETQ.